The entry below describes one T cell receptor beta chain. This clone was counted a single time. What this receptor recognizes is not known. Base qualities are not at hand, and no much larger clone is one base apart. These data belong to a study of cytomegalovirus exposure and HLA in healthy donors (dated by TCRdb to 2016 to 2017). In terms of the full investigation: In an earlier analysis of fewer than 750 of the donors, 250 to 300 Gb of sequence data and 117 million unique TCR beta sequences from roughly 190 million T cells were reported. A separate validation cohort of approximately 120 different subjects was used in addition to the approximately 670-subject first cohort. Among around 400 genotyped donors of the cohort, an average of approximately 240,000 unique TCR beta nucleotide sequences were sequenced per donor, roughly 20% of them non-productive. HLA typing covered class I and class II loci at four-digit resolution. The study used immunosequencing to profile the T cell repertoires of 666 subjects and linked those repertoires to cytomegalovirus serostatus. An early release that covered approximately 600 HLA-typed donors contained approximately 300 gigabases of sequencing data and about 84 million unique TCR sequences. The study was designed to test whether signatures of past pathogen exposure could be identified by cataloging public T cell receptors. In an earlier analysis of roughly 600 of the donors, high-throughput TCR beta sequencing was used to judge whether each TCR beta V gene segment behaved as functional or pseudogenic. Of the roughly 420 genotyped donors, over 80% were placed in the genetic ancestry cluster associated with self-reported Caucasian donors. In the later analysis, no new phenotypic data were used to find candidate immune exposures; instead, reliance was placed on TCR beta sequences and their occurrence across donors. A later analysis re-analyzed previously published TCR beta repertoires from about 600 donors and added high-resolution HLA genotyping to study TCR occurrence patterns. Typing coverage varied by locus: roughly 629-640 donors for A, B, C, DRB1 and DQB1; more than 500 for DQA1; nearly 610 for DPA1; under 490 for DPB1. Every discovery cohort repertoire had been produced on one sequencing platform. In a later genetic analysis, genome-wide SNP genotypes for about three fifths of the 666 donors were used, and that subset was treated as a discovery cohort. Roughly five DR-DQ haplotypes were treated as single units for association and clustering because of strong linkage in the cohort. To predict cytomegalovirus infection status, the study brought together high-throughput TCR immunosequencing, statistical association of individual TCRs with disease status, and machine learning. Donor age, sex, ethnicity and CMV serostatus were compiled together with the repertoire data. What the work shows at the level of the full study, not this receptor alone: Several of the top co-occurrence clusters appeared to be linked to parvovirus B19, influenza, CMV and Epstein-Barr virus, according to a later analysis. The only immune exposure information available for the cohort was CMV serostatus. According to the authors, the approach could potentially be generalized to other disease states and immunological phenotypes. In a later analysis, TCR association rates were found to vary across HLA loci, with the most associated TCRs seen for DRB1 alleles and the fewest for HLA-C alleles. This cohort had only TCR beta chains sequenced, and the lack of alpha or paired-chain data limited which features could be detected. The study gave a list of roughly 150 TCR beta chains associated with cytomegalovirus. Broadly in line with IMGT annotations, most TCR beta V segments showed up in productive rearrangements about 87% or about 30% of the time in an earlier analysis of a few hundred of the donors. Presence/absence analyses assumed roughly uniform sequencing depth across donors, an assumption that may not hold. A group of highly shared sequence variants was considered likely to be a technical artifact of the sequencing pipeline. A further reported finding was that TCR beta sequences accurately predicted the HLA-A and HLA-B alleles for most subjects in the first cohort. Because counts were too low, roughly 18 rarely observed V segments, including chromosome 9 orphons, were left out of the earlier analysis of several hundred of the donors. Assigning TCR associations to individual alleles was difficult when HLA alleles, especially DR and DQ, strongly co-occurred. In a later analysis, about 17,000 TCR beta sequences were associated with specific HLA alleles at a false discovery rate of 0.05. The classifier was reported to diagnose cytomegalovirus status with high specificity and sensitivity in both the original cohort and the validation cohort. Because some donors lacked HLA typing at each locus, the association tests relied only on the typed subset. A later genetic analysis reported fewer N-insertions in productive TCRs among donors in an Asian-associated ancestry cluster than the roughly 670-donor mean. Linkage disequilibrium might explain the correlated functional status among segregating V segments, but an unknown experimental factor could not be ruled out. In a later genetic analysis, a missense DCLRE1C variant was associated with V-gene and J-gene trimming of TCR beta chains, and the association was replicated in an independent cohort. Across donors, most TCR sequences were observed very rarely, whereas some public TCRs were present in many individuals. According to a later analysis, most CMV-associated TCR beta chains appeared to be HLA-restricted, and the HLA associations seemed to be driven largely by CMV exposure. In vitro tests confirmed that a few of the cytomegalovirus-associated TCR beta chains recognize cytomegalovirus antigens. A later analysis found that HLA-associated TCR beta chains were more clonally expanded and had lower generation probabilities than equally common non-associated chains.

The library was built by means of the immunoSEQ multiplex PCR assay. A mixture of 60 forward primers for TCR Vbeta segments and 13 reverse primers for TCR Jbeta segments was used in the multiplex PCR. The CDR3 region of rearranged TCR beta genes was amplified from genomic DNA by a multiplex PCR assay. The Illumina HiSeq System was used to sequence the amplified TCR beta libraries as 87-base-pair reads. Under the source paper's analysis protocol: Across the 500 to 750 repertoires, a later analysis counted 80 million or so unique TCR beta chains, roughly 11 million of which were shared by at least two donors. To remove PCR and sequencing errors, raw reads were error-corrected and collapsed into unique sequences using a nearest-neighbor algorithm that merged closely related sequences. V, D and J gene segments were assigned by aligning CDR3 sequences to IMGT reference sequences. For a sequence to be retained, a match of at least six nucleotides was required to both a V gene segment and a J gene segment. Rearrangements were called productive when the CDR3 lacked stop codons and stayed in frame with V and J; all others were non-productive. CDR3 was defined by IMGT convention, running from the second conserved V-encoded cysteine to the conserved J-encoded phenylalanine. Sequences without an unambiguous match to a single V gene segment were excluded from the earlier analysis of approximately 600 of the donors. An earlier analysis of 587 of the donors classified V segments as functional when productive rearrangements were above 56.7% and as segregating when the standard deviation between donors was above 5%. A statistical classification framework was built to diagnose cytomegalovirus status from the catalog of TCR beta chain sequences. In a later analysis, TCR nucleotide sequences were compared against IMGT/GENE-DB human TR gene sequences so that V and J genes could be assigned. Using the TCRdist pipeline, a later analysis assigned CDR3 sequences along with most-parsimonious VDJ recombination scenarios. A later analysis defined each TCR beta chain by its CDR3 amino acid sequence plus V-gene family, and excluded reads lacking a unique V-gene family. To address suspected cross-contamination and a sequencing artifact, a later analysis removed a few hundred highly shared, low-generation-probability nucleotide sequences. In a later analysis, a clonal expansion index was calculated for each public chain from normalized within-repertoire ranks of inferred template counts. In a later analysis, generation probabilities were computed with a VDJ recombination model fitted to out-of-frame rearrangements, and the resulting probabilities were checked against IGoR. Hypergeometric tests were used in a later analysis to score TCR-TCR, TCR-HLA and TCR-CMV co-occurrence, with a repertoire-size bias correction applied to the TCR pairs. In a later analysis, false discovery rates were estimated by permuting HLA or CMV assignments 20 times. In a later analysis, co-occurring TCRs were grouped using DBSCAN, and TCRdist sequence similarity was added for clustering within HLA-allele-positive subsets. Repertoires with fewer than 30,000 or more than 120,000 public chains were left out of co-occurrence clustering, as were five repertoires with anomalous nucleotide sharing. This immuneACCESS table, as held by TCRdb, lists in-frame sequences with V and J called but not all clones. Of the missing ones, under half trace to an unresolved V gene in checked studies; the others have no known cause. Clonal size and the V and J genes are those of that table, whereas D and trimming came from the DNA. This sample is represented by about 200,000 clones; 70% of them were singletons. The ten largest make up less than 3% of the sample.

The cohort comprised hundreds of healthy bone marrow donors. At the time of sampling, every cohort member was nominally healthy, though immune exposures that went unrecorded were likely present. The donor was CMV seropositive and was included in the group of almost 300 seropositive cohort members. A peripheral blood sample was provided by each donor, and peripheral blood mononuclear cells were used for TCR beta sequencing. Genomic DNA was extracted from the blood cell samples with the Qiagen DNeasy Blood Extraction Kit. Sequenced input: PBMCs. This receptor was identified in a middle-aged man in good health and CMV-seropositive.

At the DNA level, the sequence is TGTGCCAGCAGCAAAACCTGGACAGGGACTGGGGATGGCTACACCTTC. Translation gives CASSKTWTGTGDGYTF. The chain links TRBV7-9 with TRBJ1-2; 8 nucleotides in the junction match TRBD1. For this chain, trimming is 5 bases at the V end and 6 bases at the J end, and the number of junction bases without a gene match is 14. The germline V gene (reference sequence) supplies CDR1 SEHNR and CDR2 FQNEAQ. Inclusive of the bounding cysteine and phenylalanine, the CDR3 is 16 residues long. The sequence is cut down to CDR3 DNA, 48 bases in frame from base 1.